This T cell receptor (beta chain) was identified in a study of T-cell memory formation after mild COVID-19. Study conclusions and caveats: The appearance of some responding clones in pre-infection memory suggested that cross-reactive memory joined.

This clonotype came up a few times. Its specificity is not known. Researchers used 5'RACE with constant-segment primers to make TCR alpha and TCR beta cDNA libraries that carry sample barcodes and UMIs. TCRdb used MiXCR to reprocess the 5' RACE reads, holding one entry per CDR3 protein. Altogether roughly 550,000 distinct CDR3 sequences are present, 20% being singletons, with the ten largest covering 12%. The ends lost 8 bases at V and 3 bases at J; junction bases unmatched: 18. The germline gives CDR1 MNHEY, CDR2 SVGEGT. The CDR3 totals 18 residues. The source material was PBMCs or a T cell subset sorted from them (not recorded which). This clonotype was obtained from an adult woman who had mild COVID-19 (a few samples of this study predate the infection). Cell type and time point are not known. J is TRBJ2-3 and V is TRBV6-2 or TRBV6-3, with 9 bases matching TRBD2. The CDR3, as DNA: TGTGCCAGCGAAGTAGCGGGAGAGAGGGGTGGCCCGACAGATACGCAGTATTTT. Encoded protein: CASEVAGERGGPTDTQYF.